Listed below are T cell receptor gamma chains from one sample, sequenced in a study of Vδ1+ human thymocytes. TCRdb re-called the multiplex PCR reads via CATT. The sample carries more than 8,000 gamma-chain clones, approximately 55% recorded once. The specimen sequenced was Vdelta1+ gamma-delta thymocytes from the thymus. These receptors were obtained from a girl less than two years old who had congenital heart surgery. Each CDR3 is given with its conserved first and last residue. A clone size is listed for some rows: how often the clone was seen (once, few, many), or a class if it is expanded.

clone size	V gene	J gene	CDR3 DNA	CDR3 protein
NA	TRGV4	TRGJ1/TRGJ2	TGTGCCACCTGGGCTCTGAATTATTATAAGAAACTCTTT	CATWALNYYKKLF
few	TRGV3	TRGJ1/TRGJ2	TGTGCCACCTGGGACCCTCTGAATAAGAAACTCTTT	CATWDPLNKKLF
few	TRGV8	TRGJP2	TGTGCCACCTGGGATCAATCGAATTGGATCAAGACGTTT	CATWDQSNWIKTF
few	TRGV9	TRGJ1/TRGJ2	TGTGCCTTGTGGAGTAATTATTATAAGAAACTCTTT	CALWSNYYKKLF
few	TRGV4	TRGJ1/TRGJ2	TGTGCCACCTGGGATGGGGGGAGTTATTATAAGAAACTCTTT	CATWDGGSYYKKLF
NA	TRGV2	TRGJ1/TRGJ2	TGTGCCACCTGGGACGGGCTCGTCCCCATAGATTATAAGAAACTCTTT	CATWDGLVPIDYKKLF
NA	TRGV4	TRGJP2	TGTGCCACCTGGGATCAGAGTGATTGGATCAAGACGTTT	CATWDQSDWIKTF
few	TRGV4	TRGJ1/TRGJ2	TGTGCCACCTGGGATGGGCAATGGGGTTATAAGAAACTCTTT	CATWDGQWGYKKLF
NA	TRGV4	TRGJ1/TRGJ2	TGTGCCACCTGGGATGCGAATTATAAGAAACTCTTT	CATWDANYKKLF
few	TRGV9	TRGJ1/TRGJ2	TGTGCCTTGTGGGAGGTATATGGTTATAAGAAACTCTTT	CALWEVYGYKKLF
few	TRGV4	TRGJ1/TRGJ2	TGTGCCACCTGGGATCTCGCAGGGCGTTTTACCCTCTTT	CATWDLAGRFTLF
few	TRGV3	TRGJ1/TRGJ2	TGTGCCACCTGGGACAGGCATTCGAATTATTATAAGAAACTCTTT	CATWDRHSNYYKKLF
few	TRGV3	TRGJ1/TRGJ2	TGTGCCACCTGGGACAGGCCCTGGAAGAAACTCTTT	CATWDRPWKKLF
NA	TRGV5	TRGJ1/TRGJ2	TGTGCCACCTGGGACAGGCCGGTTAAGAAACTCTTT	CATWDRPVKKLF
NA	TRGV3	TRGJ1/TRGJ2	TGTGCCACCTGGGACAGGCAGGGCTTGGATTATTATAAGAAACTCTTT	CATWDRQGLDYYKKLF
NA	TRGV9	TRGJ1/TRGJ2	TGTGCCTTGTGGGAGGTGCGGGGGTATTATAAGAAACTCTTT	CALWEVRGYYKKLF
NA	TRGV3	TRGJ1/TRGJ2	TGTGCCACCTGGGACAGGCCTTCTTATTATAAGAAACTCTTT	CATWDRPSYYKKLF
NA	TRGV8	TRGJP2	TGTGCCACCTGGGAGGCTAGTGATTGGATCAAGACGTTT	CATWEASDWIKTF
few	TRGV2	TRGJP2	TGTGCCACCTGGGACCCGATGAGGTGGATCAAGACGTTT	CATWDPMRWIKTF
NA	TRGV9	TRGJ1/TRGJ2	TGTGCCTTGTGGGGTTATTATAAGAAACTCTTT	CALWGYYKKLF
NA	TRGV4	TRGJ1/TRGJ2	TGTGCCACCTGGGATGGCCCCAGGCCAGGTTATTATAAGAAACTCTTT	CATWDGPRPGYYKKLF
medium-sized	TRGV2	TRGJ1/TRGJ2	TGTGCCACCTGGGACGGGCCTTATAAGAAACTCTTT	CATWDGPYKKLF
few	TRGV9	TRGJ1/TRGJ2	TGTGCCTTGTGGGAGGTGCTGGTCGGGCTCTTT	CALWEVLVGLF
NA	TRGV8	TRGJP2	TGTGCCACCTGGGACGGGTTGGGTGATTGGATCAAGACGTTT	CATWDGLGDWIKTF
NA	TRGV4	TRGJ1/TRGJ2	TGTGCCACCTGGGATGCGACCAAGAAACTCTTT	CATWDATKKLF
few	TRGV9	TRGJ1/TRGJ2	TGTGCCTTGTGGGAGGTGCGCTATAAGAAACTCTTT	CALWEVRYKKLF
few	TRGV2	TRGJ1/TRGJ2	TGTGCCACCTGGGACGGGCCGTCTAATTATTATAAGAAACTCTTT	CATWDGPSNYYKKLF
few	TRGV3	TRGJ1/TRGJ2	TGTGCCACCTGGGAGTCGAAGAAACTCTTT	CATWESKKLF